A single sample gave rise to the 24 T cell receptor beta chains below, sequenced in a study of T-cell reconstitution after alpha-beta-depleted transplantation in children. Using unique molecular identifiers, the investigators prepared the TCRbeta library. TCRdb called the PCR reads again in MiXCR, with one record for every CDR3 protein. The sample has about 200,000 distinct CDR3 sequences, 5% to 6.5% seen once. Source: PBMCs, taken before TCRalphabeta/CD19-depleted stem cell transplant. The receptors here all came from a girl under three years old with combined immunodeficiency, due to receive a stem cell transplant.

This clonotype has at least ten counts. The chain links TRBV12-3 or TRBV12-4 to TRBJ2-1; 13 positions agree with TRBD2. The CDR3 loop spans 14 amino acids. Unmatched junction bases numbered 6, after V lost 7 bases and J lost 9 bases. This CDR3 is CASTWTSGSPEQFF. In DNA form, the CDR3 reads TGTGCCAGCACTTGGACTAGCGGGAGTCCTGAGCAGTTCTTC.

In its sample, this clonotype was seen a few times. The rearrangement links TRBV20-1 to TRBJ1-5; TRBD1 is a possible D gene (5 bases). Germline lookup yields CDR1 DFQATT and CDR2 SNEGSKA (reference sequence). The CDR3 extends over 13 amino acids. V was trimmed by 7 bases and J by 0 bases, leaving 10 bases between them. The CDR3 DNA reads as TGCAGTGTCGGGACCGATAGCAATCAGCCCCAGCATTTT. Its translation: CSVGTDSNQPQHF.

This clonotype has ten or more counts. The rearrangement joins TRBV7-9 to TRBJ1-5, with a possible D match to TRBD1 (6 bases). The CDR3 runs to 12 residues. V shed 2 bases and J shed 7 bases, with 6 bases lying between them. Germline CDR1 reads SEHNR; CDR2 reads FQNEAQ (reference sequence). As DNA, the CDR3 is TGTGCCAGCAGCTTACAGGGGCAGCCCCAGCATTTT. Its translation: CASSLQGQPQHF.

This clonotype showed up many times. The chain uses TRBV20-1 and TRBJ2-1, with TRBD2 matching 9 bases. Germline-derived CDR1 and CDR2 are DFQATT and SNEGSKA (reference sequence). The V segment lost 0 bases and the J segment 2 bases; nucleotides outside the gene matches: 8. The CDR3 is 17 residues long. The CDR3 DNA reads TGCAGTGCTAGAGATGACCGGACTAGCGTCCCCTACAATGAGCAGTTCTTC. Translated: CSARDDRTSVPYNEQFF.

Many counts were recorded for this clonotype. The chain is built from TRBV4-2 and TRBJ2-3; D unresolved. Germline V gives CDR1 LGHNA, CDR2 YNFKEQ. This CDR3 is 17 amino acids long. Trimming took off 1 base at V and 0 bases at J, with 14 bases between the two ends. CDR3 region: CASSQVWQSASTDTQYF. CDR3 nucleotide sequence: TGTGCCAGCAGCCAAGTCTGGCAGTCGGCTAGCACAGATACGCAGTATTTT.

This clonotype was detected a few times. CDR3 nucleotide sequence: TGCAGTGCTAGAGATCGGACAGGGGTTCAAGTTACCTATGGCTACACCTTC. It codes for CSARDRTGVQVTYGYTF. The rearrangement uses TRBV20-1 and TRBJ1-2, with 9 bases lining up with TRBD1. The V gene end was trimmed by 0 bases and the J gene end by 4 bases; junction bases not matched to a gene: 12. Germline loops: CDR1 DFQATT, CDR2 SNEGSKA (reference sequence). The CDR3 is 17 amino acids.

This clonotype has ten or more counts. This rearrangement joins TRBV28 to TRBJ2-2; D tentatively fits TRBD1 or TRBD2 (5 bases each). Germline V gene lookup returns CDR1 MDHEN and CDR2 SYDVKM. The CDR3 totals 16 residues. The V and J ends lost 6 bases and 3 bases respectively, with 17 bases between them. The CDR3 DNA reads TGTGCCAGCAGGGAATCAGGGACCACTGACACCGGGGAGCTGTTTTTT. It translates to CASRESGTTDTGELFF.

This clonotype was observed many times. The chain employs TRBV20-1 and TRBJ2-1; 9 nucleotides match TRBD2. Germline V CDR1 and CDR2: DFQATT, SNEGSKA (reference sequence). Trimming at V came to 0 bases and at J to 9 bases, leaving 15 bases not matched to a gene. The CDR3 loop spans 17 amino acids. The CDR3 is CSARDLIGLAGPGEQFF. Written as DNA, the CDR3 is TGCAGTGCTAGAGATCTCATAGGGCTAGCGGGGCCCGGTGAGCAGTTCTTC.

This clonotype was observed at least ten times. The chain combines TRBV7-6 with TRBJ2-7; no clear D. The V gene lost 4 bases and the J gene lost 3 bases, with 10 bases spanning the gap. In germline, CDR1 is SGHVS, CDR2 FNYEAQ. The CDR3 extends over 13 amino acids. CDR3 loop: CASSSLKSYEQYF. Written as DNA, the CDR3 is TGTGCCAGCAGCTCCCTCAAGAGCTACGAGCAGTACTTC.

Ten or more counts support this clonotype. The chain uses TRBV7-2 and TRBJ2-1, with no clear D. CDR1 is SGHTA, CDR2 FQGNSA, per germline. This CDR3 contains 13 residues. V was trimmed by 4 bases and J by 8 bases, leaving 12 bases between them. Written as DNA, the CDR3 is TGTGCCAGCAGCTCCCTTTTCCGGGATGAGCAGTTCTTC. Translating gives CASSSLFRDEQFF. Complete variable domain (other parts from reference TRBV7-2 and TRBJ2-1): GAGVSQSPSNKVTEKGKDVELRCDPISGHTALYWYRQSLGQGLEFLIYFQGNSAPDKSGLPSDRFSAERTGGSVSTLTIQRTQQEDSAVYLCASSSLFRDEQFFGPGTRLTVL.

This clonotype was detected ten times or more. DNA for the CDR3: TGTGCCAGCAGTTTGGGCGGCGGAGACTACGAGCAGTACTTC. Amino acid sequence: CASSLGGGDYEQYF. The rearrangement uses TRBV27 and TRBJ2-7; D unresolved. The CDR3 has 14 residues. CDR1 and CDR2 from the germline V gene are MNHEY and SMNVEV (reference sequence). V lost 3 bases, J lost 3 bases, and 12 bases lay in between.

This clonotype was recorded at least ten times. The chain joins TRBV3-1 to TRBJ2-2; no clear D. The V end lost 3 bases, the J end lost 5 bases, and 10 bases lay between the germline ends. The CDR3 covers 14 residues. CDR1 and CDR2 from the germline V gene are LGHDT and YNNKEL (reference sequence). The CDR3 reads CASSQGKGTGELFF. CDR3 nucleotide sequence: TGTGCCAGCAGCCAGGGGAAGGGAACCGGGGAGCTGTTTTTT.

The sample holds many counts of this clonotype. The rearrangement links TRBV6-2 or TRBV6-3 to TRBJ1-2; D is unresolved. The germline gives CDR1 MNHEY, CDR2 SVGEGT. The CDR3 covers 15 residues. Trimming shortened V by 2 bases and J by 6 bases, and 16 bases separated the two germline ends. The CDR3: CASSYGTEGLDGYTF. CDR3 coding DNA: TGTGCCAGCAGTTACGGAACGGAGGGTCTAGATGGCTACACCTTC.

This clonotype was counted many times. The chain uses TRBV7-3 and TRBJ1-1, with a possible D match to TRBD1 (6 bases). V lost 5 bases and J 1 base, leaving 11 bases between the germline ends. Germline V gives CDR1 SGHTA, CDR2 FQGTGA. The CDR3 runs to 14 residues. DNA for the CDR3: TGTGCCAGCAGCCTCACAGGGTCGAACACTGAAGCTTTCTTT. Amino acid sequence: CASSLTGSNTEAFF.

With regard to this clonotype: Possible read error: a much larger clone is one base away. J is TRBJ2-1 and V is TRBV20-1, with TRBD2 as a possible D gene (6 bases). CDR3 length: 15 residues. The germline CDR1 and CDR2 sequences are DFQATT and SNEGSKA (reference sequence). The CDR3 loop is CCAREIPGVKREQFF. The CDR3 nucleotides read TGCTGTGCTAGAGAGATACCGGGAGTGAAACGGGAGCAGTTCTTC.

In its sample, this clonotype was seen many times. The rearrangement uses TRBV5-1 and TRBJ2-1; 8 nucleotides align to TRBD2. The germline V gene has CDR1 SGHRS and CDR2 YFSETQ. This CDR3 has 17 amino acids. V gave up 0 bases and J gave up 6 bases; unmatched junction bases: 11. CDR3 DNA: TGCGCCAGCAGCTTGGGTGGATTAGCGGGATGGGGCAATGAGCAGTTCTTC. Protein sequence: CASSLGGLAGWGNEQFF.

The table lists this clonotype with many counts. The chain is built from TRBV20-1 and TRBJ2-5, with D perhaps TRBD2 (5 bases). Germline CDR1 is DFQATT and CDR2 is SNEGSKA (reference sequence). V dropped 6 bases and J dropped 4 bases, with 15 bases sitting between them. The CDR3 runs to 13 residues. In nucleotides, the CDR3 is TGCAGTGCCGATAGGACTTATGGAGAGACCCAGTACTTC. This encodes CSADRTYGETQYF.

This clonotype has ten or more counts. The chain recombines TRBV5-1 with TRBJ2-1; either TRBD1 or TRBD2 may supply D (5 bases each). The germline V and J ends were trimmed by 4 bases and 7 bases, with 15 bases remaining between them. CDR1 and CDR2 from the germline V gene are SGHRS and YFSETQ. The CDR3 is 14 residues long. DNA of the CDR3: TGCGCCAGCAGCCCAGGGTCAGGGAGAAATGAGCAGTTCTTC. This encodes CASSPGSGRNEQFF.

In its sample, this clonotype was seen many times. The chain has TRBV29-1 and TRBJ1-1, with D unresolved. V was trimmed by 5 bases and J by 6 bases, leaving 22 bases between them. This CDR3 spans 15 amino acids. CDR1 is SQVTM, CDR2 ANQGSEA, per germline. In nucleotides, the CDR3 is TGCAGCGTTCAGAATATGGCTTTCGGGCCGGCTGAAGCTTTCTTT. Encoded protein: CSVQNMAFGPAEAFF.

The chain carries TRBV7-2 and TRBJ2-7; TRBD2 agrees at 9 bases. The CDR3 length is 15 residues. V lost 1 base, J lost 6 bases, and 7 bases stayed unmatched. CDR1 is SGHTA and CDR2 is FQGNSA in the germline V gene. The CDR3 protein is CASSLVAGGPSEQYF. The CDR3 coding sequence is TGTGCCAGCAGCTTAGTTGCGGGAGGGCCCAGCGAGCAGTACTTC.

This clonotype showed up many times. V is TRBV12-3 or TRBV12-4 and J is TRBJ2-7; D possibly corresponds to TRBD2 (5 bases). CDR3 length: 12 amino acids. Trimming left V 3 bases short and J 6 bases short, with 9 bases between. CDR3 region: CASSFRGTEQYF. The CDR3 DNA follows: TGTGCCAGCAGTTTTCGGGGAACCGAGCAGTACTTC.

This clonotype showed up many times. The CDR3 protein is CSARDRPGQGAYEQYF. CDR3 DNA sequence: TGCAGTGCTAGAGATCGCCCGGGACAGGGGGCCTACGAGCAGTACTTC. The chain has TRBV20-1 and TRBJ2-7; 11 nucleotides align to TRBD1. Germline V gene lookup returns CDR1 DFQATT and CDR2 SNEGSKA (reference sequence). The CDR3 consists of 16 residues. The ends lost 0 bases at V and 2 bases at J; junction bases unmatched: 6.

Many counts were recorded for this clonotype. The V and J genes are TRBV7-2 and TRBJ2-7; TRBD2 is a possible D gene (6 bases). Per germline, CDR1 SGHTA and CDR2 FQGNSA. Trimming removed 5 bases at V and 0 bases at J, with 17 bases between. CDR3 length equals 16 residues. This CDR3 is CASSLSTSRPSYEQYF. The CDR3 coding sequence is TGTGCCAGCAGCCTCTCGACTAGTCGTCCCTCCTACGAGCAGTACTTC.

This clonotype was observed at least ten times. The V and J genes are TRBV14 and TRBJ2-7; 15 bases are shared with TRBD2. J gave up 0 bases and V 7 bases, and 7 bases lay outside the gene matches. The CDR3 loop spans 17 amino acids. CDR1 SGHDN and CDR2 FVKESK come from the germline V gene. The CDR3 bases are TGTGCCAGCATCCCCGGGACTAGCGGGGGGAGCTCCTACGAGCAGTACTTC. Its translation is CASIPGTSGGSSYEQYF.